These 31 T cell receptor beta chains were sequenced from one sample in a study of T-cell memory formation after mild COVID-19. TCRdb independently ran MiXCR on the 5' RACE reads; one entry per CDR3 protein. The repertoire includes approximately 340,000 distinct CDR3 sequences, roughly 15% of them detected once, and about 22% sits in the top ten. Sequenced: PBMCs or a T cell subset sorted from them (not recorded which). The receptors were sampled from a man younger than 35 who had mild COVID-19 (a few samples of this study predate the infection). Cell type and time point are not known.

This clonotype was seen more than once but under ten times. The chain is built from TRBV5-1 and TRBJ2-1; the D is unclear. This CDR3 spans 15 amino acids. Germline CDR1 is SGHRS and CDR2 is YFSETQ. The germline V and J ends were trimmed by 1 base and 3 bases, with 11 bases remaining between them. As DNA, the CDR3 is TGCGCCAGCAGCTTGTCTGTGGCAGACTACAATGAGCAGTTCTTC. Its translation: CASSLSVADYNEQFF.

J is TRBJ2-5 and V is TRBV29-1; D unresolved. Trimming removed 4 bases at V and 2 bases at J, with 14 bases between. Germline V gene data show CDR1 as SQVTM and CDR2 as ANQGSEA. This CDR3 has 14 amino acids. CDR3 nucleotides: TGCAGCGTTGTGAGCCTGAGGAGTCAAGAGACCCAGTACTTC. It translates to CSVVSLRSQETQYF.

The chain is built from TRBV6-6 and TRBJ2-7, with D uncertain. The V and J ends lost 5 bases and 2 bases respectively, with 7 bases between them. Germline values: CDR1 MNHNY, CDR2 SVGAGI (reference sequence). This CDR3 spans 12 amino acids. The CDR3 coding sequence is TGTGCCAGCAGTACCACGACCTACGAGCAGTACTTC. Protein product: CASSTTTYEQYF.

This clonotype showed up just a few times. The rearrangement joins TRBV5-1 to TRBJ2-4; D tentatively fits TRBD1 or TRBD2 (5 bases each). Trimming removed 0 bases from V and 2 bases from J, with 12 bases in between. Per the germline V gene, CDR1 is SGHRS and CDR2 is YFSETQ. The CDR3 loop spans 16 amino acids. CDR3 amino acids: CASSLEKGSPKNIQYF. CDR3 bases: TGCGCCAGCAGCTTGGAAAAGGGGAGTCCCAAAAACATTCAGTACTTC.

V and J are TRBV4-2 and TRBJ1-1; maybe TRBD1 (5 bases). Germline V gene lookup returns CDR1 LGHNA and CDR2 YNFKEQ. CDR3 length: 15 amino acids. Trimming took 3 bases from V and 3 from J, leaving 14 bases between them. The CDR3, as DNA: TGTGCCAGCAGCCAGGGGACGGGAGGGGACACTGAAGCTTTCTTT. It encodes CASSQGTGGDTEAFF.

This clonotype has only a few counts. Germline and junction disagree at one end, which may indicate a read error. The J gene is TRBJ1-5, the V gene TRBV2; D gene uncertain. The CDR3 is made up of 13 amino acids. Germline CDR1 and CDR2: SNHLY and FYNNEI. The CDR3 region is CASSETSNQPQHF. CDR3 nucleotides: TGTGCCAGCAGTGAAACGAGCAACCAGCCCCAGCATTTT.

V is TRBV20-1 and J is TRBJ2-7; maybe TRBD2 (6 bases). The CDR3 runs to 14 residues. Germline-derived CDR1 and CDR2 are DFQATT and SNEGSKA (reference sequence). Trimming removed 1 base from V and 2 bases from J, with 12 bases in between. This CDR3 is CSARGLGETYEQYF. As DNA, the CDR3 is TGCAGTGCTAGAGGACTAGGGGAAACCTACGAGCAGTACTTC.

The rearrangement uses TRBV15 and TRBJ1-2; 9 bases line up with TRBD1. V shed 5 bases and J 3 bases; nucleotides not matched to a gene: 4. This CDR3 region has 14 residues. Per the germline V gene, CDR1 is LNHNV and CDR2 is YYDKDF (reference sequence). The CDR3 region has the DNA TGTGCCACCAGCCCCTGGACAGGGGACTATGGCTACACCTTC. Protein sequence: CATSPWTGDYGYTF. Looking up the rest from reference TRBV15 and TRBJ1-2 gives the full variable domain: DAMVIQNPRYQVTQFGKPVTLSCSQTLNHNVMYWYQQKSSQAPKLLFHYYDKDFNNEADTPDNFQSRRPNTSFCFLDIRSPGLGDTAMYLCATSPWTGDYGYTFGSGTRLTVV.

This clonotype was recorded only once. V gene TRBV5-4 combines with J gene TRBJ1-1, with D hard to call. With 0 bases removed from V and 4 bases from J, the gap between germline ends came to 10 bases. CDR3 length equals 14 residues. Germline V gene sequence: CDR1 SGHNT, CDR2 YYREEE (reference sequence). CDR3 residues: CASSLVGWVTEAFF. The CDR3 nucleotides read TGTGCCAGCAGCTTGGTGGGTTGGGTCACTGAAGCTTTCTTT.

V usage is TRBV7-6 and J usage is TRBJ2-3; 8 nucleotides align to TRBD2. The trim removed 1 base at V and 2 bases at J, leaving 5 bases unmatched. The CDR3 spans 16 residues. CDR1 is SGHVS, CDR2 FNYEAQ, per germline. DNA for the CDR3: TGTGCCAGCAGCTTAGAAGGCGGGGGGTCCACAGATACGCAGTATTTT. Protein product: CASSLEGGGSTDTQYF.

The chain couples TRBV7-8 to TRBJ1-5; 7 bases match TRBD1. Per germline, CDR1 SGHVS and CDR2 FQNEAQ. Trimming at V came to 2 bases and at J to 1 base, leaving 2 bases not matched to a gene. The CDR3 loop spans 15 amino acids. The CDR3 sequence is CASSLLQGSNQPQHF. As DNA, the CDR3 is TGTGCCAGCAGCTTATTACAGGGGAGCAATCAGCCCCAGCATTTT. The complete variable domain, with remaining parts taken from reference TRBV7-8 and TRBJ1-5, reads GAGVSQSPRYKVAKRGQDVALRCDPISGHVSLFWYQQALGQGPEFLTYFQNEAQLDKSGLPSDRFFAERPEGSVSTLKIQRTQQEDSAVYLCASSLLQGSNQPQHFGDGTRLSIL.

The rearrangement joins TRBV29-1 to TRBJ2-3, with 9 bases identical to TRBD1. CDR1 is SQVTM and CDR2 is ANQGSEA in the germline V gene. J lost 6 bases, V lost 4 bases, and 14 bases had no gene match. The CDR3 loop spans 16 amino acids. The DNA of the CDR3 is TGCAGCGTTGGGGGCCGGGACAGGGACCCCAGGGATACGCAGTATTTT. It translates to CSVGGRDRDPRDTQYF.

This clonotype came up many times. This sequence joins TRBV29-1 and TRBJ2-2; either TRBD1 or TRBD2 may supply D (5 bases each). Trimming took 6 bases from V and 0 from J, leaving 11 bases between them. CDR3 length: 14 amino acids. Germline V gives CDR1 SQVTM, CDR2 ANQGSEA. CDR3 loop: CSVPGTTNTGELFF. CDR3 nucleotides: TGCAGCGTCCCAGGGACCACGAACACCGGGGAGCTGTTTTTT.

This clonotype was observed a handful of times. V gene TRBV5-1 combines with J gene TRBJ2-7; a possible D gene is TRBD1 (5 bases). Germline V gene data show CDR1 as SGHRS and CDR2 as YFSETQ. The CDR3 is 13 residues long. Trimming took off 4 bases at V and 6 bases at J, with 14 bases between the two ends. Here the CDR3 DNA reads TGCGCCAGCAGCACGGGCCCGCAGGGCGAGCAGTACGTC. Its protein is CASSTGPQGEQYV.

The chain carries TRBV19 and TRBJ2-5; 9 bases are shared with TRBD1. The junction had 9 bases not matched to a gene; V was cut back by 6 bases and J by 4 bases. The CDR3 totals 15 residues. Per germline, CDR1 LNHDA and CDR2 SQIVND (reference sequence). In DNA form, the CDR3 reads TGTGCCAGTAGCCCTGGGACAGGGAAGTCAGAGACCCAGTACTTC. Its translation is CASSPGTGKSETQYF.

This clonotype was observed a handful of times. J is TRBJ2-2 and V is TRBV5-5; D gene unclear. This CDR3 has 13 residues. Germline CDR1 is SGHKS and CDR2 is YYEKEE (reference sequence). Trimming shortened V by 6 bases and J by 8 bases, and 14 bases separated the two germline ends. Written as DNA, the CDR3 is TGTGCCAGCATCCACACCGGATCAGGGGAGCTGTTTTTT. It yields the protein CASIHTGSGELFF.

This clonotype appeared a few times. The rearrangement links TRBV20-1 to TRBJ1-5; 7 positions match TRBD1. CDR1 and CDR2 (germline): DFQATT, SNEGSKA (reference sequence). V dropped 6 bases and J dropped 4; count of bases not matched to a gene: 3. CDR3 size: 12 residues. The CDR3 sequence: CSAVRGNQPQHF. The DNA for the CDR3 is TGCAGTGCCGTCAGGGGGAATCAGCCCCAGCATTTT.

In this sample, this clonotype turned up a few times. The chain combines TRBV7-2 with TRBJ1-4; D gene unclear. V was cut by 2 bases and J by 0 bases, with 1 base left in between. Germline V gene sequence: CDR1 SGHTA, CDR2 FQGNSA. There are 13 residues in the CDR3. CDR3 coding DNA: TGTGCCAGCAGCTTATCAACTAATGAAAAACTGTTTTTT. Its protein is CASSLSTNEKLFF.

This clonotype was counted a few times. The chain links TRBV28 to TRBJ2-5, with D possibly matching TRBD1 (6 bases). The germline V and J ends were trimmed by 6 bases and 5 bases, with 13 bases remaining between them. Germline-derived CDR1 and CDR2 are MDHEN and SYDVKM. CDR3 length equals 13 residues. The CDR3 sequence is CASRLGTPETQYF. The CDR3 region has the DNA TGTGCCAGCAGGCTCGGGACACCCGAGACCCAGTACTTC. Drawing the rest from reference TRBV28 and TRBJ2-5, the complete variable domain is DVKVTQSSRYLVKRTGEKVFLECVQDMDHENMFWYRQDPGLGLRLIYFSYDVKMKEKGDIPEGYSVSREKKERFSLILESASTNQTSMYLCASRLGTPETQYFGPGTRLLVL.

The CDR3 region has the DNA TGTGCCAGCAGCTTGGTTGGCCTCAGAGGGACTGAAGCTTTCTTT. It is translated as CASSLVGLRGTEAFF. The J gene is TRBJ1-1, the V gene TRBV7-9; D is unresolved. The CDR3 totals 15 residues. Between the trimmed V and J ends, which lost 3 bases and 5 bases, there was a span of 16 bases. Germline V gene sequence: CDR1 SEHNR, CDR2 FQNEAQ (reference sequence). The full variable domain, its missing parts supplied by reference TRBV7-9 and TRBJ1-1, is DTGVSQNPRHKITKRGQNVTFRCDPISEHNRLYWYRQTLGQGPEFLTYFQNEAQLEKSRLLSDRFSAERPKGSFSTLEIQRTEQGDSAMYLCASSLVGLRGTEAFFGQGTRLTVV.

This chain joins TRBV5-1 and TRBJ2-3; TRBD2 might be the D (6 bases). This CDR3 has 15 amino acids. Germline lookup yields CDR1 SGHRS and CDR2 YFSETQ. V shed 4 bases and J shed 7 bases, with 19 bases lying between them. CDR3 DNA: TGCGCCAGCAGCCCCCTGCAGGACGGGGGTCATACGCAGTATTTT. This translates into CASSPLQDGGHTQYF.

This sequence joins TRBV15 and TRBJ1-2; no definite D call. The germline gives CDR1 LNHNV, CDR2 YYDKDF (reference sequence). Trimming pared 0 bases from V and 2 bases from J, leaving 7 bases between. This CDR3 contains 14 residues. CDR3 loop: CATSRESGNYGYTF. The CDR3 region has the DNA TGTGCCACCAGCAGAGAAAGCGGAAACTATGGCTACACCTTC.

This clonotype was detected only a few times. The rearrangement uses TRBV2 and TRBJ2-2, with TRBD1 identical over 8 bases. The CDR3 spans 16 residues. The germline V gene encodes CDR1 SNHLY and CDR2 FYNNEI. The J segment lost 6 bases and the V segment lost 7 bases, leaving 13 bases of the junction unmatched. The CDR3 nucleotides read TGTGCCAGCAAAAGGACAGGGCTAGACGCATCCGGGGAGCTGTTTTTT. Residues: CASKRTGLDASGELFF. The full variable domain, its missing parts supplied by reference TRBV2 and TRBJ2-2, is EPEVTQTPSHQVTQMGQEVILRCVPISNHLYFYWYRQILGQKVEFLVSFYNNEISEKSEIFDDQFSVERPDGSNFTLKIRSTKLEDSAMYFCASKRTGLDASGELFFGEGSRLTVL.

The rearrangement joins TRBV27 to TRBJ2-5, with 7 bases lining up with TRBD1. The CDR3 has 13 residues. V trimming: 5 bases; J trimming: 5 bases; junction bases outside the gene matches: 5. Germline CDR1 reads MNHEY; CDR2 reads SMNVEV (reference sequence). The CDR3 DNA sequence: TGTGCCAGCAGTATCACAGGGGTGGAGACCCAGTACTTC. It is translated as CASSITGVETQYF.

This clonotype was observed a handful of times. The chain uses TRBV4-2 and TRBJ2-5, with D perhaps matching TRBD2 (6 bases). Germline-derived CDR1 and CDR2 are LGHNA and YNFKEQ. V dropped 0 bases and J dropped 5 bases, with 13 bases sitting between them. The CDR3 has 15 amino acids. CDR3 DNA sequence: TGTGCCAGCAGCCAAGATCCATCGGGGGACGAGACCCAGTACTTC. Amino acids: CASSQDPSGDETQYF.

This clonotype was seen a handful of times. The chain employs TRBV4-1 and TRBJ2-7; D perhaps matches TRBD1 (6 bases). V lost 1 base, J lost 3 bases, and 16 bases lay in between. This CDR3 has 16 residues. Germline V gene sequence: CDR1 MGHRA, CDR2 YSYEKL. Here the CDR3 DNA reads TGCGCCAGCAGCCAAGGGCGGGCCCGCAGGGGCTACGAGCAGTACTTC. As protein: CASSQGRARRGYEQYF.

J is TRBJ2-2 and V is TRBV5-1, with TRBD1 identical over 8 bases. Germline-derived CDR1 and CDR2 are SGHRS and YFSETQ. Unmatched junction bases numbered 6, after V lost 0 bases and J lost 5 bases. The CDR3 covers 16 residues. This CDR3 is CASSLASDRVTGELFF. CDR3 bases: TGCGCCAGCAGCTTGGCGTCGGACAGGGTAACCGGGGAGCTGTTTTTT.

The genes are TRBV27 and TRBJ1-5; D gene unclear. CDR3 size: 15 residues. Per the germline V gene, CDR1 is MNHEY and CDR2 is SMNVEV (reference sequence). Trimming left V 6 bases short and J 4 bases short, with 16 bases between. Written as DNA, the CDR3 is TGTGCCAGCAGGGCCCACGGCGCCCTGAATCAGCCCCAGCATTTT. This translates into CASRAHGALNQPQHF.

This clonotype occurred a few times. This chain uses TRBV12-3 or TRBV12-4 with TRBJ2-1; TRBD1 aligns across 7 bases. This CDR3 has 15 residues. The J segment lost 4 bases and the V segment lost 4 bases, leaving 7 bases of the junction unmatched. CDR3 DNA: TGTGCCAGCAGTTCCGGGACAGAGAGATACAATGAGCAGTTCTTC. This translates into CASSSGTERYNEQFF.

The chain couples TRBV20-1 to TRBJ2-3, with D unresolved. The V end lost 3 bases, the J end lost 7 bases, and 11 bases lay between the germline ends. Germline CDR1 DFQATT, CDR2 SNEGSKA (reference sequence). The CDR3 length is 12 residues. The CDR3 loop reads CSASRREHTQYF. CDR3 DNA sequence: TGCAGTGCTAGCCGAAGGGAACATACGCAGTATTTT.

The J gene is TRBJ2-5, the V gene TRBV7-2; 9 positions agree with TRBD2. J was trimmed by 3 bases and V by 0 bases; bases with no gene match: 8. CDR1 is SGHTA and CDR2 is FQGNSA in the germline V gene. The CDR3 runs to 17 residues. CDR3: CASSLAPSGGGEETQYF. The CDR3 nucleotides are TGTGCCAGCAGCTTAGCACCCAGTGGCGGGGGGGAAGAGACCCAGTACTTC.